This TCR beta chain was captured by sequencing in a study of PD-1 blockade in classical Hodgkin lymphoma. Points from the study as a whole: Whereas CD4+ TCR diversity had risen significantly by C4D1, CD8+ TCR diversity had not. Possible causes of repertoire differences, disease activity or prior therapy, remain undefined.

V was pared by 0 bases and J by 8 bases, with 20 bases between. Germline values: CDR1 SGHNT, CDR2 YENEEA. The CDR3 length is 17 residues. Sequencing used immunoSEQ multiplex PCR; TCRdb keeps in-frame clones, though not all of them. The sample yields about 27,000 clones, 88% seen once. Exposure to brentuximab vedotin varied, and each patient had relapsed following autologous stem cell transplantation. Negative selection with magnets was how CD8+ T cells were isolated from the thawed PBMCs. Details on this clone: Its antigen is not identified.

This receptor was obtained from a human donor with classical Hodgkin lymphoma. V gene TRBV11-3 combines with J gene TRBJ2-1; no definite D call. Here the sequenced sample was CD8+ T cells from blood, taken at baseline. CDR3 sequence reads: CASSLDGRARGTDEQFF. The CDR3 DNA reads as TGTGCCAGCAGCTTAGACGGTAGGGCGCGCGGTACAGATGAGCAGTTCTTC.